The present T cell receptor beta chain was sequenced within a study of breast tumors, draining lymph nodes, adjacent tissues. Each CDR3 protein gets one entry after TCRdb re-called the multiplex PCR reads with MiXCR. The sample lists tens of thousands of distinct CDR3 sequences; roughly 40% were seen once. V shed 2 bases, J shed 6 bases, and the junction held 5 bases outside the gene matches. CDR1 and CDR2 from the germline V gene are DFQATT and SNEGSKA (reference sequence). The CDR3 is made up of 13 amino acids. The chain has TRBV20-1 and TRBJ1-2, with 8 bases identical to TRBD1. The TCR originated in a female donor with breast cancer. Some clones in this sample may be carry-over from other donors' samples. Sequenced: breast tumor tissue. CDR3 region: CSARRQGADGYTF. The CDR3, as DNA: TGCAGTGCTAGACGGCAGGGGGCTGATGGCTACACCTTC.